This paragraph covers one TCR beta chain sequence. Its cognate antigen is unknown. This sample was included in a study of OX40 agonist ivuxolimab in advanced cancers. Study as a whole: A history of anti-PD-1, anti-PD-L1 or anti-CTLA-4 therapy was acceptable, and roughly 40% had some.

The sampling schedule covered blood at baseline, cycle 4 day 1, and cycle 7 day 1. Study findings and constraints: Relative to CD4+ cells, CD8+ T cells on average had more expanded clones. At doses 0.1 to 3.0 mg/kg, CD4+ and CD8+ clones expanded.

In germline, CDR1 is MNHNS, CDR2 SASEGT. CDR3 length: 17 residues. V shed 4 bases and J 0 bases; nucleotides not matched to a gene: 6. Generated by immunoSEQ multiplex PCR, the TCRdb table keeps only in-frame clones and is missing some. The repertoire includes tens of thousands of clones, 85% to 95% of them detected once, and roughly 0.72% sits in the top ten. The receptor comes from an adult with an advanced solid tumor such as melanoma, head and neck, liver or kidney cancer. The genes are TRBV6-1 and TRBJ2-1, with 10 bases that match TRBD2. This sample comprised CD4+ or CD8+ T cells sorted from blood, obtained in a trial of the OX40 agonist ivuxolimab. Here the CDR3 DNA reads TGTGCCAGCAGTGTAAAAGCGGGAGGGAGCTCCTACAATGAGCAGTTCTTC. Protein: CASSVKAGGSSYNEQFF.